What follows describes a single TCR beta chain. This sample stems from a study of identical twins. TCRdb re-analysed the 5' RACE reads in MiXCR, keeping a single row per CDR3 protein. Here the sample spans about 720,000 distinct CDR3 sequences, over 15% being singletons. Germline CDR1 reads MNHNS; CDR2 reads SASEGT. The CDR3 runs 15 residues. Trimming shortened V by 3 bases and J by 2 bases, and 14 bases separated the two germline ends. The sample also formed part of further work on T cells expressing NK-cell markers.

The specimen was PBMCs. V and J are TRBV6-1 and TRBJ2-7; tentatively, D is TRBD2 (6 bases). This receptor was taken from a woman younger than 30 in good health. The CDR3 spells CASSEAGLGTYEQYF. The CDR3 bases are TGTGCCAGCAGTGAGGCGGGACTGGGGACCTACGAGCAGTACTTC.